The T cell receptor (beta chain) described here comes from a study of cytomegalovirus exposure and HLA in healthy donors. Notes on the study in general: Previous analysis showed most TCR beta V segments were productive about 90% or about 30% of the time. An apparent linkage of common viral pathogens to several of the most significant clusters emerged in a later analysis.

In the PCR, 60 Vbeta and 13 Jbeta primers were used. Generated by immunoSEQ multiplex PCR, the TCRdb table keeps only in-frame clones and is missing some. The sample carries 45,000 to 55,000 clones, 45% to 70% recorded once. V lost 5 bases to trimming and J lost 6 bases; unmatched junction nucleotides: 4. CDR3 length equals 13 residues. Germline V gene lookup returns CDR1 MNHNS and CDR2 SASEGT. The table lists this clone with a few counts. Its antigen is currently unknown. The records omit this donor's CMV serostatus. What was sequenced was PBMCs. The chain is built from TRBV6-1 and TRBJ1-2; TRBD1 matches at 9 bases. The sequence came from a human donor in good health. The CDR3 bases are TGTGCCAGCAGTTCAACAGGGGGCAATGGCTACACCTTC. It yields the protein CASSSTGGNGYTF.